This T cell receptor (beta chain) was sequenced for a study of T cell repertoires in cytomegalovirus infection. General study findings and limits: Clonotype analysis showed dominance of the ex vivo response by HLA-C-restricted CMV-specific TCR beta clonotypes. Public TCR beta family frequency separated CMV-and-HLA carriers, including in an independent cohort.

TCRdb reprocessed the reads with MiXCR, giving one entry per CDR3 protein. The table lists 550,000 to 850,000 distinct CDR3 sequences, roughly 33% of them singletons. In its sample, this clonotype was seen many times. Its antigen is undetermined. With V trimmed by 0 bases and J by 0 bases, 2 bases remained unmatched. Germline loops: CDR1 SGHTA, CDR2 FQGNSA. The CDR3 runs 16 residues. The source is a human donor in good health (CMV status not recorded). Some clones in this sample may be carry-over from other donors' samples. The specimen was cultured PBMCs, collected from culture after CMV antigen stimulation. J is TRBJ2-1 and V is TRBV7-2, with 7 bases identical to TRBD1. Here the CDR3 reads CASSLAGQVSYNEQFF. In nucleotides, the CDR3 is TGTGCCAGCAGCTTAGCCGGACAGGTCTCCTACAATGAGCAGTTCTTC.